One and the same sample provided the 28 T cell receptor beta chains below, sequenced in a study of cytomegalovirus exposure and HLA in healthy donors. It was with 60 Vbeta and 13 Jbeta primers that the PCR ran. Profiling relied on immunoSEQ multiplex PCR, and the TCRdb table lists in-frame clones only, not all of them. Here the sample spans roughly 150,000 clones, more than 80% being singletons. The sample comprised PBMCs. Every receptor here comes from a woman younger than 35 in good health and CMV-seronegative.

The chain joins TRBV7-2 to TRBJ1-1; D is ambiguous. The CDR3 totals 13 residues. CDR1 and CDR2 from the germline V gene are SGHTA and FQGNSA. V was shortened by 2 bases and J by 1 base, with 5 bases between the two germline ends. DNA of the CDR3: TGTGCCAGCAGCTTATACAGGAACACTGAAGCTTTCTTT. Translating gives CASSLYRNTEAFF.

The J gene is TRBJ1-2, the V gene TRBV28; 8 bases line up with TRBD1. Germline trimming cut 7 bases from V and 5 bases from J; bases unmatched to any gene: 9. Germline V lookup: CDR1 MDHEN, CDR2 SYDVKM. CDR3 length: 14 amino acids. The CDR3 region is CASNAPGTGYGYTF. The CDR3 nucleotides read TGTGCCAGCAACGCCCCCGGGACAGGATATGGCTACACCTTC.

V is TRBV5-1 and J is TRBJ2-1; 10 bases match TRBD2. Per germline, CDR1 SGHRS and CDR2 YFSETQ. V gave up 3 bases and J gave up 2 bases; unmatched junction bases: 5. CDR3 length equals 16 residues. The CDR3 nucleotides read TGCGCCAGCAGCTCATTACTAGCGGGACCCTACAATGAGCAGTTCTTC. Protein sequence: CASSSLLAGPYNEQFF.

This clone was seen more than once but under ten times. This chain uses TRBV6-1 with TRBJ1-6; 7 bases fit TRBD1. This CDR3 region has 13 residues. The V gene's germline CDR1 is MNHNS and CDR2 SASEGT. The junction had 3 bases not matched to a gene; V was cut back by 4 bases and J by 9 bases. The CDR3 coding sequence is TGTGCCAGCAGTGGACAGGGAAGTTCACCCCTCCACTTT. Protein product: CASSGQGSSPLHF.

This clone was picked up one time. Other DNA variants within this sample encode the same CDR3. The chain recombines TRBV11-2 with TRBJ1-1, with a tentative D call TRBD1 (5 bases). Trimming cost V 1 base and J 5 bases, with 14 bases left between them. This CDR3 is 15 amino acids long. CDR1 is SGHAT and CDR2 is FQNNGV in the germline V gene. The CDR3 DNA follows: TGTGCCAGCAGCTTAGGGGGCGGAAGAGGAACTGAAGCTTTCTTT. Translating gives CASSLGGGRGTEAFF.

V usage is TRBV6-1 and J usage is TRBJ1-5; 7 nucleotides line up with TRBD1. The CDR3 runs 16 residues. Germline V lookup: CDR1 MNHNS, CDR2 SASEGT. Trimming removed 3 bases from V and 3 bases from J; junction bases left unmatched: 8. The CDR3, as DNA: TGTGCCAGCAGTGATCAGGGGGAAGGGAACAATCAGCCCCAGCATTTT. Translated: CASSDQGEGNNQPQHF.

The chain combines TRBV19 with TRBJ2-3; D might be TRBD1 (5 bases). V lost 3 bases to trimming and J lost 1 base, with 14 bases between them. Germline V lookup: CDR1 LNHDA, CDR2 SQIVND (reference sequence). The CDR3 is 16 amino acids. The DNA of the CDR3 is TGTGCCAGTAGTATGTCAGCGTTCAGGGGCACAGATACGCAGTATTTT. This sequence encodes CASSMSAFRGTDTQYF.

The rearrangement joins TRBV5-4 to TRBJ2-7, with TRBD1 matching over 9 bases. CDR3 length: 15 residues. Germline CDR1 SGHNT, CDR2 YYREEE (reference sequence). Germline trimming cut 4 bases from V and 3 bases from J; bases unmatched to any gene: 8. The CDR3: CASSVPGQGNYEQYF. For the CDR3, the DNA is TGTGCCAGCAGCGTGCCGGGACAGGGTAACTACGAGCAGTACTTC.

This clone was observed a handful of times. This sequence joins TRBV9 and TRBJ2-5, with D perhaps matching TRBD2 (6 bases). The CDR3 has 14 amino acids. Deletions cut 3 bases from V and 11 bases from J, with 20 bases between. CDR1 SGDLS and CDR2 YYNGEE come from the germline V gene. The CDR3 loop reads CASSAPGLPWEQYF. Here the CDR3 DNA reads TGTGCCAGCAGCGCGCCGGGACTCCCTTGGGAGCAGTACTTC.

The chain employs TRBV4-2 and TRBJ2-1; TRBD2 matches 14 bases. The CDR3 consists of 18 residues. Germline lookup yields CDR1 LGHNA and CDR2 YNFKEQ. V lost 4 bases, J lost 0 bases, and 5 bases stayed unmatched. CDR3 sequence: CASSRLAGGLSSYNEQFF. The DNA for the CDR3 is TGTGCCAGCAGCCGACTAGCGGGGGGGTTGAGCTCCTACAATGAGCAGTTCTTC.

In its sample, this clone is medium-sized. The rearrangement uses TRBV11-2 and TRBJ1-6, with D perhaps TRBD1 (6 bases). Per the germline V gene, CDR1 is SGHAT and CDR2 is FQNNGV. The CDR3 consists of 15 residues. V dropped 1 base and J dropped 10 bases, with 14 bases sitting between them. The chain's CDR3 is CASSLAAGEESPLHF. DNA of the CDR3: TGTGCCAGCAGCTTAGCGGCAGGGGAAGAGTCACCCCTCCACTTT.

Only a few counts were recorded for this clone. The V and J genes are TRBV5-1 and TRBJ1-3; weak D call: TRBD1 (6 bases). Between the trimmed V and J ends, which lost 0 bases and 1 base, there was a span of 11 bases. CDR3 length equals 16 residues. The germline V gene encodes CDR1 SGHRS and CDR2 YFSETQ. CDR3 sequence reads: CASSLGTRGSGNTIYF. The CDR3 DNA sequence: TGCGCCAGCAGCTTGGGGACCAGGGGATCTGGAAACACCATATATTTT.

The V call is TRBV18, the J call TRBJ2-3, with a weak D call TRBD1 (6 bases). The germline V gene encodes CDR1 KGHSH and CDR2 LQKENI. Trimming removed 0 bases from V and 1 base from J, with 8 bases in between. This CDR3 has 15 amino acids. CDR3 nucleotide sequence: TGTGCCAGCTCACCACCTCAGGGGCGCACAGATACGCAGTATTTT. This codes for CASSPPQGRTDTQYF.

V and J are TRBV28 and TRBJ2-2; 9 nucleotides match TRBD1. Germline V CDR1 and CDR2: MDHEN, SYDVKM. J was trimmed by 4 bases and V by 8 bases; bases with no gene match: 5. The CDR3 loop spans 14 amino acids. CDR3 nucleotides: TGTGCCAGCCGGACAGGGGAGCTCACCGGGGAGCTGTTTTTT. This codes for CASRTGELTGELFF.

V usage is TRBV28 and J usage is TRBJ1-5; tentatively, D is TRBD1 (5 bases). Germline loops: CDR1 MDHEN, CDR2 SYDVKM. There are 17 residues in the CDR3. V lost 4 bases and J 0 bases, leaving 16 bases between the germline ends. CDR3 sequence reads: CASSSPTRVYSNQPQHF. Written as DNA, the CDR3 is TGTGCCAGCAGTTCCCCTACCAGGGTGTATAGCAATCAGCCCCAGCATTTT.

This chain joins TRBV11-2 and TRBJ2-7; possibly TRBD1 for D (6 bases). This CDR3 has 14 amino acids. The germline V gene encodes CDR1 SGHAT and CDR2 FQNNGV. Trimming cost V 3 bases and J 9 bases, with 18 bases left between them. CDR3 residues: CASSFGQGWNGQYF. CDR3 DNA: TGTGCCAGCAGCTTTGGCCAGGGGTGGAACGGGCAGTACTTC.

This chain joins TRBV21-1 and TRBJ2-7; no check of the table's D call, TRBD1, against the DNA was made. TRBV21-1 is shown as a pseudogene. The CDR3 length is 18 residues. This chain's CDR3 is CASSRVQGPGQPSYEQYF. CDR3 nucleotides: TGTGCCAGCAGCAGAGTGCAGGGCCCGGGACAGCCTTCCTACGAGCAGTACTTC.

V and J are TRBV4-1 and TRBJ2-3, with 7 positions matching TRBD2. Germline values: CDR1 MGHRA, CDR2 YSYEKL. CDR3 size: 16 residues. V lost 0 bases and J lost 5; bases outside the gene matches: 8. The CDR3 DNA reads TGCGCCAGCAGCCAAGATCCAGCGGGGAACATAGATACGCAGTATTTT. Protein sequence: CASSQDPAGNIDTQYF.

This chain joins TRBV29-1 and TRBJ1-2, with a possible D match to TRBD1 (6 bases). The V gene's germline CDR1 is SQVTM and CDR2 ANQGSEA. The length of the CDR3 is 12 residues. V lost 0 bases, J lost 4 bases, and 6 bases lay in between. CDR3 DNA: TGCAGCGTTGAAGAACAGGGCTATGGCTACACCTTC. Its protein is CSVEEQGYGYTF. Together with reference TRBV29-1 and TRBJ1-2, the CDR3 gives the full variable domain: SAVISQKPSRDICQRGTSLTIQCQVDSQVTMMFWYRQQPGQSLTLIATANQGSEATYESGFVIDKFPISRPNLTFSTLTVSNMSPEDSSIYLCSVEEQGYGYTFGSGTRLTVV.

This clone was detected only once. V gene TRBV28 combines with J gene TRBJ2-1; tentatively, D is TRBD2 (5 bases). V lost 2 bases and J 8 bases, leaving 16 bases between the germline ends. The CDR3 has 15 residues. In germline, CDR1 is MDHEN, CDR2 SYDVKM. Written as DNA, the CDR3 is TGTGCCAGCAGTTTAGAATCCGGGGTGTTCGATGAGCAGTTCTTC. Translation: CASSLESGVFDEQFF.

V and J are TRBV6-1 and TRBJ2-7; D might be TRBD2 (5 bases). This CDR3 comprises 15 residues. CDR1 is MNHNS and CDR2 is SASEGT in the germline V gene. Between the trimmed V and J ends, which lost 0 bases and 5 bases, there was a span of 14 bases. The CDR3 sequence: CASSEAYQEDHEQYF. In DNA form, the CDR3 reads TGTGCCAGCAGTGAAGCGTATCAGGAGGACCACGAGCAGTACTTC.

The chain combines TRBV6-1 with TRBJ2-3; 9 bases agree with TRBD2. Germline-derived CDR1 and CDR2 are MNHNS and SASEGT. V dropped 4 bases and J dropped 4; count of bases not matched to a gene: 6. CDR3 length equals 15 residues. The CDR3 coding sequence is TGTGCCAGCAGTGGTTTAGCGGGAGCGGCAGATACGCAGTATTTT. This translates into CASSGLAGAADTQYF.

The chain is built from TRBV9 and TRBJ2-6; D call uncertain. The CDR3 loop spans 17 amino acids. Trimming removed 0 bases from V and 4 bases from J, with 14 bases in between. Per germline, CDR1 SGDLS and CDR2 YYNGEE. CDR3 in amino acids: CASSVELKISGANVLTF. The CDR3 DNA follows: TGTGCCAGCAGCGTAGAACTTAAAATAAGCGGGGCCAACGTCCTGACTTTC.

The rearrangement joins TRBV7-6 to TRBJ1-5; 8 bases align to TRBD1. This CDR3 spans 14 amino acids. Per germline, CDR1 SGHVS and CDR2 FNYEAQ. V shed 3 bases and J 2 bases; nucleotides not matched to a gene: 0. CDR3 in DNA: TGTGCCAGCAGCTTGGGACAGGGCAATCAGCCCCAGCATTTT. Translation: CASSLGQGNQPQHF. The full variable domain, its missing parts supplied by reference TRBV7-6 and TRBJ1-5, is GAGVSQSPRYKVTKRGQDVALRCDPISGHVSLYWYRQALGQGPEFLTYFNYEAQQDKSGLPNDRFSAERPEGSISTLTIQRTEQRDSAMYRCASSLGQGNQPQHFGDGTRLSIL.

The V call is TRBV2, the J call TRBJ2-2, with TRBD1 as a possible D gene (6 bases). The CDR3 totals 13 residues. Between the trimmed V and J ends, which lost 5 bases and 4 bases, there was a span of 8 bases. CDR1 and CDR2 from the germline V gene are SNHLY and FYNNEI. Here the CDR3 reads CASSTGLTGELFF. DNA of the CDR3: TGTGCCAGCAGTACAGGGCTCACCGGGGAGCTGTTTTTT. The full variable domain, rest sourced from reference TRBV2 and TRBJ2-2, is EPEVTQTPSHQVTQMGQEVILRCVPISNHLYFYWYRQILGQKVEFLVSFYNNEISEKSEIFDDQFSVERPDGSNFTLKIRSTKLEDSAMYFCASSTGLTGELFFGEGSRLTVL.

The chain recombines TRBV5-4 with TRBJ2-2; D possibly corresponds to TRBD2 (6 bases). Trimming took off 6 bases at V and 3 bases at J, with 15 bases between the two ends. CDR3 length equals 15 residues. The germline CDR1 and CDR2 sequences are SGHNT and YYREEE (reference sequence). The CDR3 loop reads CASNLDSGHTGELFF. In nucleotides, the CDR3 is TGTGCCAGCAACCTAGATAGCGGTCACACCGGGGAGCTGTTTTTT.

The CDR3 nucleotides are TGCGCCAGCAGCTCCGGGGTCAATGAGCAGTTCTTC. Its translation: CASSSGVNEQFF. The chain recombines TRBV5-1 with TRBJ2-1, with D possibly being TRBD2 (5 bases). The V gene lost 3 bases and the J gene lost 6 bases, with 7 bases spanning the gap. Germline V gene sequence: CDR1 SGHRS, CDR2 YFSETQ. This CDR3 is built from 12 residues. The variable domain in full, with the rest retrieved from reference TRBV5-1 and TRBJ2-1, is KAGVTQTPRYLIKTRGQQVTLSCSPISGHRSVSWYQQTPGQGLQFLFEYFSETQRNKGNFPGRFSGRQFSNSRSEMNVSTLELGDSALYLCASSSGVNEQFFGPGTRLTVL.

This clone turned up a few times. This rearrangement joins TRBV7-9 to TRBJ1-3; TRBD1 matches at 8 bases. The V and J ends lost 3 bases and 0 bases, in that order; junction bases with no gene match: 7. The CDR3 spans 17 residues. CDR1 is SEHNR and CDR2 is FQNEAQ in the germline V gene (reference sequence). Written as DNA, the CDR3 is TGTGCCAGCAGCTTCTTTACGGACAGGGACTCTGGAAACACCATATATTTT. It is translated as CASSFFTDRDSGNTIYF.